This T cell receptor (beta chain) was recovered during a study of beta chain features in type 1 diabetes (dated by TCRdb to 2017 to 2018). Study-level background: No differences in mean age, gender distribution, total cell number or subset yield were found between patients and healthy donors. In the study, TCRB repertoires of sorted circulating CD4+ T cell subsets from recently diagnosed type 1 diabetes patients were compared with those of matched healthy donors. A total of roughly 99,000,000 sorted cells were examined across all samples, and the number of cells per subset was strongly correlated with RNA yield. Regulatory and stem cell-like memory subsets were obtained from only 8 patients and roughly eight healthy donors, while naive and central memory subsets were obtained from all 30 or so donors. Results and caveats for the whole study, not just this receptor: A moderate but significant shortening of TCRB CDR3 length was observed in type 1 diabetes patients in all four CD4+ subsets. Because cDNA rather than genomic DNA was sequenced, highly expressing activated cells could have been over-represented, although no difference in activation and CD3 levels was found between groups. PCR may preferentially amplify shorter templates, but because patient and control samples were amplified and corrected together, any resulting skew would affect both groups equally. Because the HLA sub-analyses included only small numbers of individuals, any influence of HLA type on TCRB rearrangement was left unresolved. Patients with type 1 diabetes made fewer insertions and deleted more nucleotides at VDJ recombination sites, implying thymic rearrangement abnormalities. Naive, central memory and regulatory TCRB repertoires appeared to be more alike among patients than among healthy donors.

The High Capacity cDNA Reverse Transcription Kit was used to reverse transcribe all of the isolated RNA, meaning that expressed TCRB transcripts were what got sequenced. Deep immunoSEQ sequencing was performed on naive, central memory and regulatory T cell samples, with an average of roughly 3.6 million total reads per sample. After sorted cells were lysed in RLT buffer, RNA was extracted with DNase-treated RNeasy Micro or Mini kits, with the choice depending on cell number. Each cell subset was processed on its own to prevent cross-contamination, while patient and healthy donor samples were processed together. TCRB sequences were amplified from cDNA with the immunoSEQ multiplex PCR, producing 87-bp fragments spanning the CDR3 region. The amplicons were sequenced using the Illumina HiSeq platform. In the paper's pipeline: Synthetic template baselines were used to correct PCR bias computationally, reads within Hamming distance 2 were collapsed together, and singletons that could not be merged were discarded. Reads were aligned to IMGT to assign V, D and J genes, CDR3 length, and insertions or deletions at six rearrangement sites. Within each subset, clonotype counts were normalized to sorted cell number, after which true diversity and Gini coefficients were computed with the tcR R package. The overlap coefficient, calculated on TCRB nucleotide sequences, was used to measure repertoire sharing. As a proxy for the pre-selection repertoire, out-of-frame TCRB sequences from naive cells were analyzed. TCRdb stores this immuneACCESS table with in-frame sequences only. Part of the clones is absent; in the studies checked, under half of the shortfall reflects unresolved V genes, and no reason is known for the rest. D and trimming come from the DNA, and the V and J calls and clone size come from that table. This sample is represented by 630,000 or so clones; over 12% of them were singletons. The ten largest clones take up nearly 0.04% of the sample.

For this chain, trimming is 1 base at the V end and 0 bases at the J end, and the number of junction bases without a gene match is 2. From a lookup of the germline V gene, CDR1 and CDR2 are SGHAT and FQNNGV. The CDR3 sequence holds 16 residues, the cysteine and phenylalanine included. CDR3 DNA is the only sequence kept; it has 48 bases, read in frame from the first base. Each donor gave one peripheral blood draw, averaging roughly 100 mL, which was collected into heparinised tubes. Using a panel that included CD45RO, CCR7, CD25, CD127, CD95 and CD27, naive, central memory, regulatory and stem cell-like memory CD4+ T cells were sorted on a BD FACSAria II. All sorted populations exceeded 95% purity. PBMCs were isolated right away by Lymphoprep density gradient centrifugation and were stained directly, without culture. So that batch effects would be minimized, each experiment stained and sorted samples in pairs, pairing one healthy donor with one patient.

Note on this clone: This clone's antigen is unknown. There are no base qualities to consult, and no much larger clone falls within one base.

The sequencing input was naive CD4+ T cells from blood. The cell subset or site label, as the study defines it: true naive CD4+ T cells. Here the chain combines TRBV11-2 and TRBJ2-3; 9 bases in the middle match TRBD2. This receptor was identified in a man younger than 35 with type 1 diabetes. The base sequence is TGTGCCAGCAGCTTAGGACTAGCGGCGAGCACAGATACGCAGTATTTT. This encodes CASSLGLAASTDTQYF.